This T cell receptor beta chain derives from a study of blood T cells in healthy people across ages. A J-beta primer mix and a sample-barcoded 5' primer were used in a second PCR of roughly 7 to 12 cycles. MiXCR was run by TCRdb on the 5' RACE reads, yielding one entry per CDR3 protein. The table lists roughly 1,800,000 distinct CDR3 sequences, 49% of them singletons. CDR3 length: 18 residues. With 2 bases clipped from V and 7 bases from J, the junction kept 11 bases outside the gene matches. From germline, CDR1 is SGHNT and CDR2 YENEEA. This clonotype has just a few counts. Sequencing was carried out using blood. The sequence came from a woman between 40 and 55 years old in good health. This chain uses TRBV11-3 with TRBJ2-1; 13 bases align to TRBD2. The CDR3: CASSLSQLAGGPGNEQFF. The CDR3, as DNA: TGTGCCAGCAGCTTATCCCAACTAGCGGGGGGGCCGGGGAATGAGCAGTTCTTC.